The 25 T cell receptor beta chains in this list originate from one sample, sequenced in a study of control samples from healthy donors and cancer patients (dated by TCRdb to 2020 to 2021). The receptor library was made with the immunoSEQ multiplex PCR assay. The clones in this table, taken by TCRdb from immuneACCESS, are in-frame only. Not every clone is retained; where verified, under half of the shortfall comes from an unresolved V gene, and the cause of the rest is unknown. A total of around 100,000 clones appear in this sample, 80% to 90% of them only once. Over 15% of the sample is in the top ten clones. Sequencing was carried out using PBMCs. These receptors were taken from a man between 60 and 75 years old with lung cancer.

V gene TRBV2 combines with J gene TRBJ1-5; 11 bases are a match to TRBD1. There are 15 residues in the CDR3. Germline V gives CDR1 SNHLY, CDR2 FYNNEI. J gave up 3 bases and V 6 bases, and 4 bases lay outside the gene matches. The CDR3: CASRRTGGTNQPQHF. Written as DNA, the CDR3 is TGTGCCAGCAGGAGGACAGGGGGCACCAATCAGCCCCAGCATTTT.

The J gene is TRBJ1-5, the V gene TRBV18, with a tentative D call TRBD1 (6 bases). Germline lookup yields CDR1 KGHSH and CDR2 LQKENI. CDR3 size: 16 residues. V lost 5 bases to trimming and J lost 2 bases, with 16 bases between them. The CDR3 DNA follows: TGTGCCAGCTCAACAGCCGAAGCAGGGGGCAATCAGCCCCAGCATTTT. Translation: CASSTAEAGGNQPQHF.

Written as DNA, the CDR3 is TGTGCCAGCAGCCCCCTGACCCCCGGAGGCTACACCTTC. Amino acid sequence: CASSPLTPGGYTF. The rearrangement joins TRBV9 to TRBJ1-2; no clear D. The CDR3 totals 13 residues. Trimming removed 4 bases from V and 8 bases from J, with 15 bases in between. Per germline, CDR1 SGDLS and CDR2 YYNGEE.

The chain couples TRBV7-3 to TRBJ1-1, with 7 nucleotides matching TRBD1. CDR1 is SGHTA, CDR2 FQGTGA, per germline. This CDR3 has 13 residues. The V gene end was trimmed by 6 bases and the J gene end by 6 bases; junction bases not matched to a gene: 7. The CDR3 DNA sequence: TGTGCCAGCAGGCCACAGGGGTTCGCTGAAGCTTTCTTT. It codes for CASRPQGFAEAFF. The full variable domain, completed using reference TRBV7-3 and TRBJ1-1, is GAGVSQTPSNKVTEKGKYVELRCDPISGHTALYWYRQSLGQGPEFLIYFQGTGAADDSGLPNDRFFAVRPEGSVSTLKIQRTERGDSAVYLCASRPQGFAEAFFGQGTRLTVV.

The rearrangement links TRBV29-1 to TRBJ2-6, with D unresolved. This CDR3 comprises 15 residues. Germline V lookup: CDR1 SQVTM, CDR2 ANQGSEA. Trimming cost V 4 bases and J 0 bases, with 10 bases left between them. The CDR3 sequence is CSVAPPGSGANVLTF. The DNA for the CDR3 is TGCAGCGTTGCCCCTCCGGGCTCTGGGGCCAACGTCCTGACTTTC.

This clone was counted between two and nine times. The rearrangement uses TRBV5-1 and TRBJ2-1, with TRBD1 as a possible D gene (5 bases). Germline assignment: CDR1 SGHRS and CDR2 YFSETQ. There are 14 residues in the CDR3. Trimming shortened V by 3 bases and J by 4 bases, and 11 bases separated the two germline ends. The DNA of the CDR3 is TGCGCCAGCAGCTCAGGGTCCTTTTACAATGAGCAGTTCTTC. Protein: CASSSGSFYNEQFF.

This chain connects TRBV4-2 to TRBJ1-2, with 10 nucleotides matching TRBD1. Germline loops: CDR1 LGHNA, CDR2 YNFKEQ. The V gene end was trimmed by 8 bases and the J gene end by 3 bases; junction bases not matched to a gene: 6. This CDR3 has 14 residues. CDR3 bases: TGTGCCAGCGGGACAGGGGAGCAGTACTATGGCTACACCTTC. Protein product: CASGTGEQYYGYTF.

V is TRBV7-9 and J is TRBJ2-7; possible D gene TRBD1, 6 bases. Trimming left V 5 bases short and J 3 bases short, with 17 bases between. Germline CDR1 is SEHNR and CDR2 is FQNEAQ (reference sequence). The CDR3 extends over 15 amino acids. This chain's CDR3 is CASSREIQGFYEQYF. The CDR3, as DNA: TGTGCCAGCAGCCGCGAAATACAGGGTTTCTACGAGCAGTACTTC.

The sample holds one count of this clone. CDR3 protein: CASSKAGRSGEQYV. The CDR3 region has the DNA TGTGCCAGCAGCAAAGCTGGCAGGTCTGGCGAGCAGTACGTC. The chain combines TRBV21-1 with TRBJ2-7; TRBD1, the table's D call, was not compared with the DNA. TRBV21-1 is flagged as a pseudogene. The CDR3 sequence is 14 residues long.

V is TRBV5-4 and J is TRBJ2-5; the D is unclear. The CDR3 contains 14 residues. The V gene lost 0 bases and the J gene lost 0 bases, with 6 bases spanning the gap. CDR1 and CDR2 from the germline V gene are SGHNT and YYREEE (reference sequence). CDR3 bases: TGTGCCAGCAGCTTGGATCGGTACCAAGAGACCCAGTACTTC. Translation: CASSLDRYQETQYF.

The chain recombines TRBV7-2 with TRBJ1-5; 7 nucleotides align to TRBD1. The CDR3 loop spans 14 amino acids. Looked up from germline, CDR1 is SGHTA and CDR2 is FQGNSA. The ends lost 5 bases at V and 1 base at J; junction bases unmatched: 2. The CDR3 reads CASSTTGSNQPQHF. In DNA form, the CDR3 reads TGTGCCAGCAGCACGACAGGGAGCAATCAGCCCCAGCATTTT.

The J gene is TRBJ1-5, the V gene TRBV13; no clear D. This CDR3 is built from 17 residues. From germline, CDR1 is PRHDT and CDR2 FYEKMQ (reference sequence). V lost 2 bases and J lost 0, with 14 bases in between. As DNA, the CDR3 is TGTGCCAGCAGCTTAAGGGCAGGTGGGAATAGCAATCAGCCCCAGCATTTT. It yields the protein CASSLRAGGNSNQPQHF.

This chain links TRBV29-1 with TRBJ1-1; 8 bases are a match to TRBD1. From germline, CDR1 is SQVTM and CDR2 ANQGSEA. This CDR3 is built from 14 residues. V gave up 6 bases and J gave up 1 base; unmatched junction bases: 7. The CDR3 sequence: CSVGGTGSNTEAFF. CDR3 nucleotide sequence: TGCAGCGTAGGGGGGACAGGCTCGAACACTGAAGCTTTCTTT.

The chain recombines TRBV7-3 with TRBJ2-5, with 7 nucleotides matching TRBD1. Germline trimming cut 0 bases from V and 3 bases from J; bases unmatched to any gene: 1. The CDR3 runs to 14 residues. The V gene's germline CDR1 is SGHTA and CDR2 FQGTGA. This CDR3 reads CASSLTGTEETQYF. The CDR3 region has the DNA TGTGCCAGCAGCTTAACCGGGACAGAAGAGACCCAGTACTTC.

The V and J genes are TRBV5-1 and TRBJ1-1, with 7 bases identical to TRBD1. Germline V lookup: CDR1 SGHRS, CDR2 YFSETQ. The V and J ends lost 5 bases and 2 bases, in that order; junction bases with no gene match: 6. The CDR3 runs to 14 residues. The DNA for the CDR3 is TGCGCCAGCAGTTCAGGGGGGGTCAACACTGAAGCTTTCTTT. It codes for CASSSGGVNTEAFF.

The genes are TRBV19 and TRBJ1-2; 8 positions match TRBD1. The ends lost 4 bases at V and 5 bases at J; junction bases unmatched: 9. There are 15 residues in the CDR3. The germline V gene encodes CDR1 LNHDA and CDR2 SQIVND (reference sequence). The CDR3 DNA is TGTGCCAGTAGTAACTGGACAGGGATAAATTATGGCTACACCTTC. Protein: CASSNWTGINYGYTF.

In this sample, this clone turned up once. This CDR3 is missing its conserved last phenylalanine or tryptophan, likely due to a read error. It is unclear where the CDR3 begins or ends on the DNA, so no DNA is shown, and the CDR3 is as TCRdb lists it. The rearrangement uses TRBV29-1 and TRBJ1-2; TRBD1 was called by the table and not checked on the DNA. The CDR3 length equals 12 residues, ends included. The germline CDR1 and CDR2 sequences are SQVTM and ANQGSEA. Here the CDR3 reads CSVEDRTLGQPL.

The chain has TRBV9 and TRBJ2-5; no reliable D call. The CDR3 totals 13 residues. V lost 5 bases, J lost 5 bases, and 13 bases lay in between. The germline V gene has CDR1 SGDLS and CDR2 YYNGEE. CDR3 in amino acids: CASSANPRETQYF. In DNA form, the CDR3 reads TGTGCCAGCAGTGCAAATCCCAGGGAGACCCAGTACTTC.

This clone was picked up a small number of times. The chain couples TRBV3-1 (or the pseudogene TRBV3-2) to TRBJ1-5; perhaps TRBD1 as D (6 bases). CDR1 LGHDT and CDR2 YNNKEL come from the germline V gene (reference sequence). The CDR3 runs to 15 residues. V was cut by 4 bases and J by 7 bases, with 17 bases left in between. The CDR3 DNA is TGTGCCAGCAGCCGGGCGGGGCAGGGGATCCAGCCCCAGCATTTT. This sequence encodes CASSRAGQGIQPQHF.

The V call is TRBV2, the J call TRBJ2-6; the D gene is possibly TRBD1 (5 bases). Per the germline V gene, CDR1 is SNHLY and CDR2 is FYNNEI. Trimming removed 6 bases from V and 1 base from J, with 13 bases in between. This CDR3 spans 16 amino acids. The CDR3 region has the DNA TGTGCCAGCAGACCAGGGATAGGATCTGGGGCCAACGTCCTGACTTTC. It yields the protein CASRPGIGSGANVLTF.

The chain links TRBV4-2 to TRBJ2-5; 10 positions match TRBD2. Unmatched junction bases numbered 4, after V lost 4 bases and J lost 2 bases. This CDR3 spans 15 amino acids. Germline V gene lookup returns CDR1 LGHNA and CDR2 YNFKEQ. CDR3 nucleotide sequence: TGTGCCAGCAGCCGAAGGACTAGCGGACAAGAGACCCAGTACTTC. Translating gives CASSRRTSGQETQYF.

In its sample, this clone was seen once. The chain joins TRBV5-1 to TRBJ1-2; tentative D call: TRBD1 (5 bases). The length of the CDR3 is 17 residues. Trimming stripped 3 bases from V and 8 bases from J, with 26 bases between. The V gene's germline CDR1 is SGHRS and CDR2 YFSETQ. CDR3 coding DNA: TGCGCCAGCAGCTCCGGGGAGGGGCCGAGCATGAGTTGGGGCTACACCTTC. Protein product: CASSSGEGPSMSWGYTF.

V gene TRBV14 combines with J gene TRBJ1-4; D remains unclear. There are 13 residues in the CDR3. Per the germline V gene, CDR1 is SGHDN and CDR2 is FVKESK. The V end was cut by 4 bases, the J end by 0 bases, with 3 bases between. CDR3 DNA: TGTGCCAGCAGCCGATCAACTAATGAAAAACTGTTTTTT. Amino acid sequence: CASSRSTNEKLFF.

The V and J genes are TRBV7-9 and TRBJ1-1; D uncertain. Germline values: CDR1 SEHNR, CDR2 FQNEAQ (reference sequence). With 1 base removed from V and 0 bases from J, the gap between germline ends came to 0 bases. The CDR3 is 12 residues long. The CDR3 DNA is TGTGCCAGCAGCTTAGTGAACACTGAAGCTTTCTTT. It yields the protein CASSLVNTEAFF.

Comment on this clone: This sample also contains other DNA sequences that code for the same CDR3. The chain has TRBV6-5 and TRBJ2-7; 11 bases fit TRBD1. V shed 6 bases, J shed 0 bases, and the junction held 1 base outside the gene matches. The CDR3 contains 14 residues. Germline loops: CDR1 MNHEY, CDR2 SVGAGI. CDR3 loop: CASRGTGGSYEQYF. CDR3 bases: TGTGCCAGCAGGGGGACAGGGGGCTCCTACGAGCAGTACTTC.